Listed below are T cell receptor beta chains from one sample, sequenced in a study of T-cell memory formation after mild COVID-19. From the 5' RACE reads, TCRdb called clonotypes with MiXCR, one entry per CDR3 protein. The table shows 68,000 or so distinct CDR3 sequences, with 16% occurring only once. The specimen was PBMCs or a T cell subset sorted from them (not recorded which). These receptors originate from an adult woman who had mild COVID-19 (a few samples of this study predate the infection). Cell type and time point are not known. CDR3s include the opening cysteine and the closing phenylalanine or tryptophan. The D gene is left open where the match is weak. The size field is filled for only some rows; it gives once, few, many or a size class.

TRBJ2-1,.,.,TRBV29-1,CSVEDQGRTYNEQFF,TGCAGCGTTGAAGATCAGGGCCGAACCTACAATGAGCAGTTCTTC
TRBJ2-1,.,.,TRBV5-1,CASSPGQTLVQGDEQFF,TGCGCCAGCAGCCCAGGACAGACTCTAGTGCAGGGCGATGAGCAGTTCTTC
TRBJ2-1,TRBD1,.,TRBV11-2,CASSPGTGGGLF,TGTGCCAGCAGCCCAGGGACAGGGGGGGGTCTTTTC
TRBJ2-3,TRBD2,few,TRBV20-1,CSARDPGLAGGGDTQYF,TGCAGTGCTAGAGATCCGGGACTAGCGGGAGGAGGAGATACGCAGTATTTT
TRBJ2-3,TRBD1,.,TRBV29-1,CSVVSALRQGSTDTQYF,TGCAGCGTTGTGTCAGCTCTAAGACAGGGAAGCACAGATACGCAGTATTTT
TRBJ2-1,.,many,TRBV7-9,CASSLAGDHEQFF,TGTGCCAGCAGCTTGGCAGGGGACCATGAGCAGTTCTTC
TRBJ2-3,TRBD2,many,TRBV11-2,CASSPTAGTSAFTDTQYF,TGTGCCAGCAGCCCAACCGCCGGGACTAGCGCATTCACAGATACGCAGTATTTT
TRBJ2-3,.,many,TRBV5-1,CASSLGPSTDTQYF,TGCGCCAGCAGCTTGGGACCGAGCACAGATACGCAGTATTTT
TRBJ1-1,.,.,TRBV6-5,CASSYTVVGSRTEAFF,TGTGCCAGCAGTTACACCGTTGTGGGGTCGCGGACTGAAGCTTTCTTT
TRBJ2-7,TRBD1,many,TRBV5-1,CASSRDRAYEQYF,TGCGCCAGCAGCCGGGACAGGGCCTACGAGCAGTACTTC
TRBJ2-7,TRBD2,.,TRBV3-1,CASSQSWGGTYEQYF,TGTGCCAGCAGCCAATCATGGGGGGGGACCTACGAGCAGTACTTC
TRBJ2-2,.,few,TRBV29-1,CSVELSNTGELFF,TGCAGCGTTGAGTTGTCGAACACCGGGGAGCTGTTTTTT
TRBJ2-1,TRBD2,.,TRBV14,CASRSSGRTSYNEQFF,TGTGCCAGCAGATCTAGCGGGAGAACCTCCTACAATGAGCAGTTCTTC
TRBJ2-1,TRBD2,few,TRBV11-2,CASSLDHLGGGWNEQFF,TGTGCCAGCAGCTTAGATCATCTCGGCGGGGGGTGGAATGAGCAGTTCTTC
TRBJ2-7,.,.,TRBV7-8,CASSRQQEVYEQYF,TGTGCCAGCAGCCGCCAGCAGGAGGTCTACGAGCAGTACTTC
TRBJ2-3,.,.,TRBV6-5,CASAGGRTQYF,TGTGCCAGCGCCGGGGGTCGGACGCAGTATTTT
TRBJ2-7,TRBD2,.,TRBV9,CASSASGAAYEQYF,TGTGCCAGCAGCGCCAGCGGGGCCGCCTACGAGCAGTACTTC
TRBJ2-1,.,.,TRBV24-1,CATSDGFSSYNEQFF,TGTGCCACCAGTGACGGGTTTAGCTCCTACAATGAGCAGTTCTTC
TRBJ2-7,.,few,TRBV7-9,CASSWGWTHMANEQYF,TGTGCCAGCAGCTGGGGATGGACTCATATGGCTAACGAGCAGTACTTC
TRBJ1-6,.,few,TRBV12-3/TRBV12-4,CASSPGERSPLHF,TGTGCCAGCAGCCCAGGGGAAAGGTCACCCCTCCACTTT
TRBJ2-2,TRBD1,few,TRBV4-3,CASSRQGPVTGELFF,TGCGCCAGCAGCCGACAGGGGCCGGTCACCGGGGAGCTGTTTTTT
TRBJ2-3,.,.,TRBV5-6,CASSMGDSVSTDTQYF,TGTGCCAGCAGCATGGGGGACTCCGTTAGCACAGATACGCAGTATTTT
TRBJ2-5,.,few,TRBV7-6,CASSAQETQYF,TGTGCCAGCAGCGCACAAGAGACCCAGTACTTC